This T cell receptor (beta chain) was observed in a study of T cell changes during pregnancy in multiple sclerosis. Sequencing used immunoSEQ multiplex PCR; TCRdb keeps in-frame clones, though not all of them. The sample records approximately 70,000 clones, more than 85% being singletons. This clone appeared once. The junction had 4 bases not matched to a gene; V was cut back by 7 bases and J by 4 bases. Germline values: CDR1 SNHLY, CDR2 FYNNEI. The CDR3 runs 12 residues. The TCR comes from a female donor in good health, enrolled as a control in a pregnancy study. The sequencing here drew on peripheral blood, taken in the first trimester of pregnancy. The chain combines TRBV2 with TRBJ2-7; 7 bases fit TRBD2. CDR3 DNA: TGTGCCAGCAACCCTAGCGGTTACGAGCAGTACTTC. As protein: CASNPSGYEQYF.